Listed here is a single TCR beta chain. Its antigen is not identified. The data derive from a study of Ad26.COV2.S vaccination and SARS-CoV-2 variants. About the research overall: Intramuscularly, Ad26.COV2.S was given either once or twice, 56 days apart. Study findings and constraints: Spike-specific CD8+ and CD4+ T cell responses reportedly showed substantial breadth after vaccination.

The CDR3 contains 15 residues. Trimming removed 1 base at V and 3 bases at J, with 12 bases between. From germline, CDR1 is SGHTA and CDR2 FQGNSA. Assay: immunoSEQ multiplex PCR; the TCRdb copy retains only in-frame clones and omits some. The table shows hundreds of thousands of clones, with around 87% occurring only once. Treatment defined: roughly 18 received Ad26.COV2.S at low or high dose, single or two shots; five or six received placebo; per-sample allocation not given. Samples came from day 63 after the first vaccine or placebo injection. The material sequenced was peripheral blood, taken in a trial of Ad26.COV2.S vaccine versus placebo. The chain links TRBV7-2 to TRBJ1-1; perhaps TRBD1 as D (5 bases). The sequence was obtained from a person between 18 and 65 years old who received the Ad26.COV2.S COVID-19 vaccine or a placebo. In nucleotides, the CDR3 is TGTGCCAGCAGCTTAGTGGCAGGCAGGGACACTGAAGCTTTCTTT. Encoded protein: CASSLVAGRDTEAFF.